What follows are 30 T cell receptor beta chains derived from one specimen sequenced in a study of blood T cells in healthy people across ages. With a J-beta primer mix and a sample-barcoded 5' primer, a second PCR ran about 7 to 12 cycles. Each CDR3 protein is one row after TCRdb ran MiXCR on the 5' RACE reads. Here the sample spans 1.5 million to 2 million distinct CDR3 sequences, roughly 52% being singletons. The specimen was blood. These receptors all come from a woman between 40 and 55 years old in good health.

The rearrangement links TRBV7-8 to TRBJ2-5, with D possibly being TRBD1 or TRBD2 (6 bases each). V dropped 3 bases and J dropped 2 bases, with 16 bases sitting between them. CDR3 length: 16 amino acids. The germline V gene has CDR1 SGHVS and CDR2 FQNEAQ. CDR3 residues: CASSFYIGGHQETQYF. For the CDR3, the DNA is TGTGCCAGCAGCTTTTATATCGGGGGCCATCAAGAGACCCAGTACTTC.

The chain uses TRBV27 and TRBJ2-4, with 7 bases that match TRBD2. V was clipped by 4 bases and J by 0 bases; unmatched bases: 6. This CDR3 has 16 amino acids. Germline V gene data show CDR1 as MNHEY and CDR2 as SMNVEV (reference sequence). CDR3 bases: TGTGCCAGCAGTTGGAGGGAGGGGCTAGCCAAAAACATTCAGTACTTC. It codes for CASSWREGLAKNIQYF.

This clonotype was recorded once. This chain connects TRBV7-2 to TRBJ2-7, with D perhaps TRBD1 (6 bases). The V gene lost 5 bases and the J gene lost 7 bases, with 21 bases spanning the gap. The CDR3 loop spans 15 amino acids. Germline V lookup: CDR1 SGHTA, CDR2 FQGNSA. The CDR3 loop is CASSQEPGHRNEQYF. Here the CDR3 DNA reads TGTGCCAGCAGCCAGGAACCGGGACACCGTAATGAGCAGTACTTC.

The chain recombines TRBV20-1 with TRBJ1-2, with D possibly TRBD1 on 6 matching bases. The CDR3 is 12 residues long. The ends were cut back, 6 bases at V and 7 bases at J, with 15 bases in the middle. Germline lookup yields CDR1 DFQATT and CDR2 SNEGSKA (reference sequence). The CDR3 sequence is CSASFETGGYTF. For the CDR3, the DNA is TGCAGTGCGAGTTTTGAGACAGGTGGCTACACCTTC.

The chain is built from TRBV5-5 and TRBJ1-2; a weak D match, TRBD1 (5 bases). The CDR3 is 16 residues long. The germline CDR1 and CDR2 sequences are SGHKS and YYEKEE (reference sequence). V dropped 1 base and J dropped 2 bases, with 15 bases sitting between them. The CDR3 region is CASSLLVQAHNYGYTF. As DNA, the CDR3 is TGTGCCAGCAGCTTGCTGGTACAGGCTCACAACTATGGCTACACCTTC.

The chain links TRBV7-2 to TRBJ2-3; tentatively, D is TRBD1 (5 bases). The CDR3 length is 12 residues. With 4 bases removed from V and 5 bases from J, the gap between germline ends came to 7 bases. Germline-derived CDR1 and CDR2 are SGHTA and FQGNSA. The CDR3 DNA follows: TGTGCCAGCAGCTCAGGGATAGATACGCAGTATTTT. Its translation is CASSSGIDTQYF.

This rearrangement joins TRBV3-1 to TRBJ1-1; no firm D call. The CDR3 is made up of 13 amino acids. V was pared by 1 base and J by 4 bases, with 7 bases between. CDR1 is LGHDT, CDR2 YNNKEL, per germline (reference sequence). Here the CDR3 DNA reads TGTGCCAGCAGCCAAGGCTTGGGCACTGAAGCTTTCTTT. Encoded protein: CASSQGLGTEAFF. Based on the CDR3 plus reference TRBV3-1 and TRBJ1-1, the full variable domain is DTAVSQTPKYLVTQMGNDKSIKCEQNLGHDTMYWYKQDSKKFLKIMFSYNNKELIINETVPNRFSPKSPDKAHLNLHINSLELGDSAVYFCASSQGLGTEAFFGQGTRLTVV.

Here the CDR3 DNA reads TGCGCCAGCAACCCTCGGACGGGCGACAGGGAGACCCAGTACTTC. Translated, it gives CASNPRTGDRETQYF. This rearrangement joins TRBV5-1 to TRBJ2-5; D may be TRBD1 (6 bases). V was shortened by 6 bases and J by 5 bases, with 20 bases between the two germline ends. Germline-derived CDR1 and CDR2 are SGHRS and YFSETQ. This CDR3 is built from 15 residues.

The chain uses TRBV12-3 or TRBV12-4 and TRBJ1-2; maybe TRBD1 (6 bases). Trimming pared 6 bases from V and 8 bases from J, leaving 25 bases between. The CDR3 has 16 residues. CDR3: CASSLEVTRETGGYTF. The CDR3 DNA reads as TGTGCCAGCAGCCTCGAGGTTACCCGGGAGACAGGAGGCTACACCTTC.

Ten or more counts support this clonotype. V gene TRBV20-1 combines with J gene TRBJ2-5; possibly TRBD1 for D (5 bases). The germline CDR1 and CDR2 sequences are DFQATT and SNEGSKA (reference sequence). The V and J ends lost 4 bases and 0 bases respectively, with 9 bases between them. The CDR3 contains 13 residues. CDR3 DNA: TGCAGTGCTAATAACAGGAACCAAGAGACCCAGTACTTC. This translates into CSANNRNQETQYF.

The chain couples TRBV27 to TRBJ2-6; tentative D call: TRBD2 (6 bases). The CDR3 loop spans 12 amino acids. Trimming shortened V by 10 bases and J by 2 bases, and 6 bases separated the two germline ends. Germline V gene data show CDR1 as MNHEY and CDR2 as SMNVEV (reference sequence). This CDR3 reads CATGAGANVLTF. CDR3 coding DNA: TGTGCCACGGGGGCTGGGGCCAACGTCCTGACTTTC.

The chain is built from TRBV7-2 and TRBJ1-4; TRBD1 might be the D (5 bases). CDR1 is SGHTA and CDR2 is FQGNSA in the germline V gene. This CDR3 spans 14 amino acids. Deletions cut 4 bases from V and 9 bases from J, with 15 bases between. The CDR3 DNA reads TGTGCCAGCAGCTCAGGGAAAGGAAATAAAAAACTGTTTTTT. Its translation: CASSSGKGNKKLFF.

V and J are TRBV24-1 and TRBJ1-2; D unresolved. Germline loops: CDR1 KGHDR, CDR2 SFDVKD. This CDR3 contains 12 residues. With 2 bases removed from V and 4 bases from J, the gap between germline ends came to 4 bases. DNA for the CDR3: TGTGCCACCAGTGATTCAGTCTATGGCTACACCTTC. Translation gives CATSDSVYGYTF.

This clonotype was observed a handful of times. V is TRBV3-1 and J is TRBJ2-5; 9 positions match TRBD2. The CDR3 length is 14 residues. The trim removed 5 bases at V and 2 bases at J, leaving 3 bases unmatched. Germline assignment: CDR1 LGHDT and CDR2 YNNKEL (reference sequence). Here the CDR3 reads CASSETSGQETQYF. The CDR3 bases are TGTGCCAGCAGCGAGACTAGCGGACAAGAGACCCAGTACTTC.

The chain carries TRBV27 and TRBJ1-5; D is unresolved. Trimming removed 4 bases at V and 0 bases at J, with 13 bases between. The V gene's germline CDR1 is MNHEY and CDR2 SMNVEV (reference sequence). The CDR3 sequence is 16 residues long. CDR3 DNA: TGTGCCAGCAGTTCGGGGTTGGGTGATAGCAATCAGCCCCAGCATTTT. It yields the protein CASSSGLGDSNQPQHF.

This clonotype was recorded a few times. The V and J genes are TRBV27 and TRBJ2-5; TRBD1 aligns across 7 bases. The CDR3 contains 15 residues. In germline, CDR1 is MNHEY, CDR2 SMNVEV (reference sequence). With 1 base clipped from V and 3 bases from J, the junction kept 5 bases outside the gene matches. The DNA for the CDR3 is TGTGCCAGCAGTTTATTGGGGGACAGCGAAGAGACCCAGTACTTC. It yields the protein CASSLLGDSEETQYF.

This chain joins TRBV7-2 and TRBJ2-1; D call uncertain. The V end was cut by 1 base, the J end by 2 bases, with 9 bases between. There are 15 residues in the CDR3. Germline-derived CDR1 and CDR2 are SGHTA and FQGNSA. DNA for the CDR3: TGTGCCAGCAGCTTAGTCGGCTCTACCTACAATGAGCAGTTCTTC. Its translation: CASSLVGSTYNEQFF.

The chain has TRBV7-2 and TRBJ2-7; no reliable D call. The CDR3 length is 13 residues. The V and J ends lost 7 bases and 0 bases respectively, with 10 bases between them. From germline, CDR1 is SGHTA and CDR2 FQGNSA. The CDR3 nucleotides read TGTGCCAGCACTCTCGCTACCTCCTACGAGCAGTACTTC. Its translation: CASTLATSYEQYF.

Of note for this clonotype: The germline gene is not matched at one end of the junction; a read error may be the cause. The chain has TRBV3-1 and TRBJ2-7; D may be TRBD2 (5 bases). CDR1 LGHDT and CDR2 YNNKEL come from the germline V gene (reference sequence). The CDR3 extends over 11 amino acids. The CDR3 nucleotides are TGTGCCAGCAGCCAAACGAGGGAGCGGTACTTC. The encoded protein is CASSQTRERYF.

The chain couples TRBV27 to TRBJ2-5; a possible D gene is TRBD2 (5 bases). The CDR3 is 15 residues long. Per germline, CDR1 MNHEY and CDR2 SMNVEV (reference sequence). The V end was cut by 4 bases, the J end by 1 base, with 13 bases between. Here the CDR3 reads CASSSSAGPQETQYF. Here the CDR3 DNA reads TGTGCCAGCAGTTCATCGGCGGGTCCCCAAGAGACCCAGTACTTC.

This chain connects TRBV6-1 to TRBJ2-1, with TRBD2 as a possible D gene (6 bases). This CDR3 spans 17 amino acids. The germline CDR1 and CDR2 sequences are MNHNS and SASEGT. The germline V and J ends were trimmed by 6 bases and 0 bases, with 18 bases remaining between them. This CDR3 reads CASSRPGLGSSYNEQFF. CDR3 DNA sequence: TGTGCCAGCAGCCGTCCGGGACTCGGGAGCTCCTACAATGAGCAGTTCTTC.

This clonotype was detected only a few times. The chain has TRBV12-3 or TRBV12-4 and TRBJ2-4, with TRBD1 as a possible D gene (5 bases). V lost 3 bases, J lost 2 bases, and 11 bases lay in between. The CDR3 extends over 15 amino acids. The CDR3 is CASSFLQGPKNIQYF. The CDR3 nucleotides read TGTGCCAGCAGTTTTCTGCAGGGTCCCAAAAACATTCAGTACTTC.

The J gene is TRBJ2-7, the V gene TRBV7-9; 9 nucleotides match TRBD2. V shed 5 bases and J 3 bases; nucleotides not matched to a gene: 8. The CDR3 is 15 residues long. Germline CDR1 and CDR2: SEHNR and FQNEAQ (reference sequence). The CDR3 bases are TGTGCCAGCAGCCGCGATCTAGCGGGGCACTACGAGCAGTACTTC. Translated: CASSRDLAGHYEQYF.

V and J are TRBV12-3 or TRBV12-4 and TRBJ2-3; TRBD1 might be the D (6 bases). With 6 bases removed from V and 3 bases from J, the gap between germline ends came to 10 bases. This CDR3 comprises 13 residues. CDR3 in amino acids: CASRSGTTDTQYF. In DNA form, the CDR3 reads TGTGCCAGCAGGTCCGGGACAACAGATACGCAGTATTTT.

V and J are TRBV7-2 and TRBJ2-3; D is possibly TRBD2 (7 bases). Per the germline V gene, CDR1 is SGHTA and CDR2 is FQGNSA. The CDR3 loop spans 17 amino acids. V was cut by 1 base and J by 2 bases, with 16 bases left in between. The CDR3 reads CASSLGGGASHTDTQYF. DNA of the CDR3: TGTGCCAGCAGCTTAGGGGGGGGGGCCTCTCACACAGATACGCAGTATTTT. The full variable domain, completed using reference TRBV7-2 and TRBJ2-3, is GAGVSQSPSNKVTEKGKDVELRCDPISGHTALYWYRQSLGQGLEFLIYFQGNSAPDKSGLPSDRFSAERTGGSVSTLTIQRTQQEDSAVYLCASSLGGGASHTDTQYFGPGTRLTVL.

This clonotype was counted a few times. The chain recombines TRBV20-1 with TRBJ2-3; 8 nucleotides match TRBD2. The length of the CDR3 is 16 residues. J lost 6 bases, V lost 0 bases, and 11 bases had no gene match. The germline V gene has CDR1 DFQATT and CDR2 SNEGSKA (reference sequence). In nucleotides, the CDR3 is TGCAGTGCTAGAGATGAAGCGGGGGCTGCCCTGGATACGCAGTATTTT. This gives the protein CSARDEAGAALDTQYF.

The chain recombines TRBV27 with TRBJ2-3, with D unclear. This CDR3 has 15 residues. From germline, CDR1 is MNHEY and CDR2 SMNVEV (reference sequence). V was cut by 3 bases and J by 5 bases, with 15 bases left in between. In DNA form, the CDR3 reads TGTGCCAGCAGTTTCACCCCTACCCGGCGAGATACGCAGTATTTT. Amino acid sequence: CASSFTPTRRDTQYF.

The V and J genes are TRBV13 and TRBJ2-1, with TRBD2 matching 15 bases. V was pared by 6 bases and J by 7 bases, with 7 bases of the junction left unmatched. Germline loops: CDR1 PRHDT, CDR2 FYEKMQ (reference sequence). This CDR3 has 16 residues. In nucleotides, the CDR3 is TGTGCCAGCAGTTCCTGGACTAGCGGGGGGGAGAATGAGCAGTTCTTC. Translation: CASSSWTSGGENEQFF.

The CDR3, as DNA: TGTGCCAGCAGCCATGGGAGAGGGATCACCTACGAGCAGTACTTC. Translated: CASSHGRGITYEQYF. The V gene is TRBV7-2, the J gene TRBJ2-7; possibly TRBD2 for D (5 bases). The V end lost 5 bases, the J end lost 2 bases, and 16 bases lay between the germline ends. This CDR3 has 15 amino acids. Germline-derived CDR1 and CDR2 are SGHTA and FQGNSA.

J is TRBJ2-7 and V is TRBV7-2; no reliable D call. Germline V gene sequence: CDR1 SGHTA, CDR2 FQGNSA. The germline V and J ends were trimmed by 8 bases and 3 bases, with 11 bases remaining between them. The length of the CDR3 is 12 residues. CDR3 in DNA: TGTGCCAGCTCTCCTACCCTCTACGAGCAGTACTTC. Residues: CASSPTLYEQYF.